This record concerns one TCR beta chain sequence. Antigen: not known. Mismatch with germline at one junction end may stem from a read error. The sample is drawn from a study of tumor-infiltrating lymphocytes in primary liver carcinoma. Study observations and caveats: Lesser overlap characterized tumor-adjacent and tumor-blood pairs relative to tumor region pairs.

The template, 450 to 650 ng total RNA, yielded TCR beta cDNA made with a constant-region primer. Investigators got TCR beta libraries out of three nested multiplex PCR rounds, done with slightly modified ARM-PCR. It was with TRBV1-TRBV30 forward primers and a C-beta reverse primer that the first two PCR rounds were run, at 10 cycles each. One entry per CDR3 protein, called by TCRdb with MiXCR from the multiplex PCR reads. Found here are fewer than 400,000 distinct CDR3 sequences, 65% of them singletons; the top ten hold approximately 9%. Unsorted whole blood yielded blood RNA, and germline DNA was extracted as well. CDR3 size: 17 residues. Germline CDR1 SGHRS, CDR2 YFSETQ.

The rearrangement links TRBV5-1 to TRBJ2-1, with TRBD2 identical over 13 bases. The sequence was obtained from a middle-aged man with primary liver carcinoma and hepatitis B virus infection. Material: peripheral blood. CDR3 nucleotides: TGCGCCAGCAGCCCGGCCCCGGGACTAGCGGGGACCAATGAGCAGTTATTC. Amino acid sequence: CASSPAPGLAGTNEQLF.